The 18 T cell receptor beta chains below all came from one sample that was sequenced in a study of human T cells and chemical hapten exposure. MiXCR, applied by TCRdb to the RACE reads, yields one record per CDR3 protein. The repertoire holds some 60,000 distinct CDR3 sequences, approximately 13% seen once, with 2% to 3% in the top ten. Described time point: patch test 3, about 24 weeks after DPC sensitization. Treatment in this sample: therapeutic diphenylcyclopropenone sensitization with weekly scalp DPC. Sequences were derived from whole blood, sampled in connection with sensitization to the hapten diphenylcyclopropenone (DPC). The receptors come from a man younger than 45 with alopecia areata. Some clones in this sample may be carry-over from other donors' samples.

This clonotype showed up many times. J is TRBJ2-3 and V is TRBV9; 8 bases agree with TRBD1. With V trimmed by 3 bases and J by 3 bases, 6 bases remained unmatched. The CDR3 is 15 residues long. Germline values: CDR1 SGDLS, CDR2 YYNGEE. DNA of the CDR3: TGTGCCAGCAGCGCGGACAGGGCGGTTACAGATACGCAGTATTTT. It specifies CASSADRAVTDTQYF.

The CDR3 is CASSLELAGGLTDTQYF. CDR3 coding DNA: TGCGCCAGCAGCTTGGAGCTAGCGGGGGGCCTAACAGATACGCAGTATTTT. The chain is built from TRBV5-1 and TRBJ2-3; 11 bases fit TRBD2. V lost 0 bases to trimming and J lost 3 bases; unmatched junction nucleotides: 6. The germline V gene has CDR1 SGHRS and CDR2 YFSETQ. This CDR3 region has 17 residues.

This clonotype was observed a few times. J is TRBJ2-5 and V is TRBV10-3; 11 positions agree with TRBD2. In germline, CDR1 is ENHRY, CDR2 SYGVKD. The V gene end was trimmed by 4 bases and the J gene end by 0 bases; junction bases not matched to a gene: 4. The CDR3 sequence is 16 residues long. Here the CDR3 reads CAISAHSGGDQETQYF. CDR3 DNA: TGTGCCATCAGTGCCCATAGCGGGGGGGACCAAGAGACCCAGTACTTC.

The genes are TRBV24-1 and TRBJ2-1, with TRBD2 matching 8 bases. Trimming cost V 5 bases and J 9 bases; bases outside gene matches: 14. CDR3 length equals 16 residues. CDR1 KGHDR and CDR2 SFDVKD come from the germline V gene. CDR3 nucleotide sequence: TGTGCCACCAGTGCCCCCCGGGAGGGGAATCGAGGTGAGCAGTTCTTC. It translates to CATSAPREGNRGEQFF.

This clonotype was seen ten or more times. This chain's CDR3 is CASSWTGTGELFF. CDR3 nucleotide sequence: TGTGCCAGCAGTTGGACAGGGACCGGGGAGCTGTTTTTT. V is TRBV12-3 or TRBV12-4 and J is TRBJ2-2, with TRBD1 matching 8 bases. The CDR3 runs 13 residues. The ends lost 4 bases at V and 5 bases at J; junction bases unmatched: 0.

Comment on this clonotype: This sequence may be a read error, since a much larger clone differs from it by one base. V and J are TRBV7-2 and TRBJ1-5; D unclear. Germline V gene sequence: CDR1 SGHTA, CDR2 FQGNSA. The CDR3 contains 12 residues. The germline V and J ends were trimmed by 1 base and 6 bases, with 4 bases remaining between them. CDR3 loop: CASSLGVQPQHF. DNA for the CDR3: TGTGCCAGCAGCTTAGGGGTTCAGCCCCAGCATTTT.

This clonotype was seen a single time. The chain is built from TRBV29-1 and TRBJ2-5; D might be TRBD1 (5 bases). V was cut by 1 base and J by 2 bases, with 8 bases left in between. Germline V gene lookup returns CDR1 SQVTM and CDR2 ANQGSEA. This CDR3 comprises 13 residues. The CDR3 DNA reads TGCAGCGTTGAAGGGGGCCTTCAAGAGACCCAGTACTTC. Translated, it gives CSVEGGLQETQYF.

This clonotype appeared many times. The CDR3 DNA reads TGTGCCAGCAGGGGACTAGCGGGGGAACGCTACAATGAGCAGTTCTTC. Translation gives CASRGLAGERYNEQFF. The chain carries TRBV6-2 or TRBV6-3 and TRBJ2-1; 14 nucleotides align to TRBD2. CDR3 length: 16 amino acids. The V gene end was trimmed by 6 bases and the J gene end by 3 bases; junction bases not matched to a gene: 4. Per the germline V gene, CDR1 is MNHEY and CDR2 is SVGEGT.

The chain links TRBV20-1 to TRBJ1-5, with D tentatively TRBD1 (5 bases). From germline, CDR1 is DFQATT and CDR2 SNEGSKA (reference sequence). Trimming cost V 6 bases and J 0 bases, with 9 bases left between them. CDR3 length equals 13 residues. The CDR3 DNA follows: TGCAGTGCCGCGACAGTTAGCAATCAGCCCCAGCATTTT. This codes for CSAATVSNQPQHF.

This chain's CDR3 is CSARAGGIETQYF. DNA of the CDR3: TGCAGCGCGAGAGCGGGGGGCATAGAGACCCAGTACTTC. The chain couples TRBV29-1 to TRBJ2-5, with 9 bases matching TRBD2. CDR3 length: 13 amino acids. Per germline, CDR1 SQVTM and CDR2 ANQGSEA. V lost 7 bases, J lost 4 bases, and 7 bases stayed unmatched.

This clonotype has ten or more counts. The chain carries TRBV28 and TRBJ1-6, with D perhaps TRBD1 (6 bases). Trimming shortened V by 7 bases and J by 7 bases, and 14 bases separated the two germline ends. The CDR3 has 14 amino acids. Per the germline V gene, CDR1 is MDHEN and CDR2 is SYDVKM. Here the CDR3 reads CASTLQGLNSPLHF. The CDR3 nucleotides read TGTGCCAGCACCCTGCAGGGGTTAAATTCACCCCTCCACTTT.

The V gene is TRBV7-6, the J gene TRBJ2-2, with 7 bases lining up with TRBD2. The CDR3 spans 16 residues. Trimming at V came to 1 base and at J to 1 base, leaving 3 bases not matched to a gene. Per germline, CDR1 SGHVS and CDR2 FNYEAQ. The CDR3 reads CASSLGLAVNTGELFF. CDR3 coding DNA: TGTGCCAGCAGCTTAGGTCTAGCGGTGAACACCGGGGAGCTGTTTTTT.

The chain uses TRBV28 and TRBJ2-5, with unresolved D. The CDR3 contains 11 residues. The germline V and J ends were trimmed by 3 bases and 5 bases, with 4 bases remaining between them. From germline, CDR1 is MDHEN and CDR2 SYDVKM. CDR3 loop: CASSFVETQYF. Here the CDR3 DNA reads TGTGCCAGCAGTTTTGTGGAGACCCAGTACTTC.

This clonotype was counted only a few times. The J gene is TRBJ1-1, the V gene TRBV7-2; the D gene is possibly TRBD1 (5 bases). The CDR3 contains 14 residues. Trimming took off 7 bases at V and 3 bases at J, with 15 bases between the two ends. The germline V gene encodes CDR1 SGHTA and CDR2 FQGNSA. This CDR3 reads CASTTDIRYTEAFF. CDR3 nucleotides: TGTGCCAGCACTACGGACATCCGGTACACTGAAGCTTTCTTT.

At least ten counts were recorded for this clonotype. This chain connects TRBV7-2 to TRBJ1-2; no clear D gene. Trimming took 2 bases from V and 3 from J, leaving 7 bases between them. The germline gives CDR1 SGHTA, CDR2 FQGNSA. The CDR3 runs 13 residues. As DNA, the CDR3 is TGTGCCAGCAGCTTAAACGGGGACTATGGCTACACCTTC. Translated, it gives CASSLNGDYGYTF. Full variable domain (remainder filled in from reference TRBV7-2 and TRBJ1-2): GAGVSQSPSNKVTEKGKDVELRCDPISGHTALYWYRQSLGQGLEFLIYFQGNSAPDKSGLPSDRFSAERTGGSVSTLTIQRTQQEDSAVYLCASSLNGDYGYTFGSGTRLTVV.

The genes are TRBV6-1 and TRBJ2-3; tentatively, D is TRBD1 (6 bases). V lost 3 bases, J lost 6 bases, and 13 bases lay in between. This CDR3 has 14 residues. Germline V gene sequence: CDR1 MNHNS, CDR2 SASEGT. The CDR3 DNA follows: TGTGCCAGCAGTGAGGGACATGCAAAGGATACGCAGTATTTT. Residues: CASSEGHAKDTQYF.

In this sample, this clonotype turned up many times. The chain joins TRBV9 to TRBJ2-4; TRBD1 aligns across 12 bases. This CDR3 is 18 amino acids long. V lost 7 bases to trimming and J lost 0 bases; unmatched junction nucleotides: 11. CDR1 is SGDLS, CDR2 YYNGEE, per germline. In nucleotides, the CDR3 is TGTGCCAGCGTACCGGGACAGGGGGCCTTACTAGCCAAAAACATTCAGTACTTC. It yields the protein CASVPGQGALLAKNIQYF. The entire variable domain, with the rest obtained from reference TRBV9 and TRBJ2-4, is as follows: DSGVTQTPKHLITATGQRVTLRCSPRSGDLSVYWYQQSLDQGLQFLIQYYNGEERAKGNILERFSAQQFPDLHSELNLSSLELGDSALYFCASVPGQGALLAKNIQYFGAGTRLSVL.

This clonotype showed up just a few times. This chain joins TRBV5-1 and TRBJ1-1; D may be TRBD1 (6 bases). Per germline, CDR1 SGHRS and CDR2 YFSETQ. Trimming removed 5 bases from V and 5 bases from J, with 16 bases in between. The CDR3 is made up of 14 amino acids. The CDR3 sequence is CASSGGGDRTEAFF. CDR3 coding DNA: TGCGCCAGCAGTGGGGGCGGGGACCGAACTGAAGCTTTCTTT.